This T cell receptor beta chain was retrieved from a study of T cell responses to AZD1222 COVID-19 vaccine. Study-level points and caveats: White British donors predominated, females outnumbered males, and clonal diversity was possibly underestimated. Just a handful of AZD1222 recipients were seropositive at baseline. Spike-specific TCRs gained breadth and depth after people received two AZD1222 doses. Close to half of spike-specific TCRs reportedly recognize unmutated variant regions.

The CDR3 is 14 amino acids. Germline loops: CDR1 KGHSH, CDR2 LQKENI. Trimming took 7 bases from V and 0 from J, leaving 10 bases between them. Sequenced by immunoSEQ multiplex PCR; TCRdb stores in-frame clones only, minus some. The sample includes approximately 65,000 clones, roughly 90% seen only once; the top ten take about 8%. In its sample, this clone was seen once. Its target is unknown. The V call is TRBV18, the J call TRBJ1-3; D may be TRBD1 (5 bases). The sample in question was peripheral blood, obtained on day 0 of AZD1222 vaccination. The TCR sequence derives from an adult in good health. CDR3 loop: CASLQVNSGNTIYF. For the CDR3, the DNA is TGTGCCAGCTTACAGGTCAACTCTGGAAACACCATATATTTT.